The T cell receptor (beta chain) under discussion was sequenced for a study of T-cell reconstitution after alpha-beta-depleted transplantation in children (dated by TCRdb to about 2016). Broadly, across the study: The study quantitatively tracked T-cell immune reconstitution after TCRalphabeta/CD19-depleted allogeneic hematopoietic cell transplantation in children using TCR repertoire profiling.

General findings and caveats noted by the study authors: In some patients, high TCRbeta diversity at day 60 was attributed to recipient T cells and intrathymic progenitors that had survived conditioning. The apparently early alphabetaT-cell count recovery about two months after transplant was reportedly dependent on only several hundred rapidly expanded clones derived from non-depleted graft cells. Over the following months the frequencies of hyperexpanded clones went down, and after one year T-cell counts and TCRbeta diversity were mostly credited to newly produced T cells.

There are many counts of this clonotype. This receptor's antigen is unknown. No base quality information exists; no much larger clone differs at one position. This specimen's treatment or condition label, interpreted: allogeneic hematopoietic cell transplantation with graft depleted of TCRalphabeta T cells and CD19 B cells. Transplant recipients were children who received TCRalphabeta/CD19-depleted allogeneic hematopoietic cell grafts. Libraries were prepared through PCR. Sequenced using an Illumina HiSeq 2500. TCR libraries were prepared with molecular barcoding, using unique molecular identifiers to normalize TCRbeta repertoire quantification. The public reads were reanalyzed by TCRdb: fastp trimming at Q25, MiXCR alignment, in-frame beta chains only. Identical CDR3 protein sequences are pooled into one entry, listed with their most common genes and DNA. The sample table contains 330,000 or so distinct CDR3 sequences; only one count was recorded for 9.5% to 13% of them. Jointly, the top ten make up approximately 7% of the sample.

The sequencing used PBMCs, collected before TCRalphabeta/CD19-depleted stem cell transplant. This receptor was taken from a boy less than two years old with acute myeloid leukemia, due to receive a stem cell transplant.

The CDR3 reads as follows: CASSLARGRGVETQYF. DNA sequence: TGTGCCAGCAGTTTAGCCCGGGGCAGGGGGGTAGAGACCCAGTACTTC. The chain employs TRBV12-3 or TRBV12-4 and TRBJ2-5; TRBD1 is possibly the D segment (7 matching bases). The CDR3 runs 16 amino acids, cysteine and phenylalanine included. Left in the record is the CDR3 DNA by itself, 48 bases read in frame from the first base. Trimming takes 0 bases from V and 4 bases from J, and the germline ends sit 15 bases apart.